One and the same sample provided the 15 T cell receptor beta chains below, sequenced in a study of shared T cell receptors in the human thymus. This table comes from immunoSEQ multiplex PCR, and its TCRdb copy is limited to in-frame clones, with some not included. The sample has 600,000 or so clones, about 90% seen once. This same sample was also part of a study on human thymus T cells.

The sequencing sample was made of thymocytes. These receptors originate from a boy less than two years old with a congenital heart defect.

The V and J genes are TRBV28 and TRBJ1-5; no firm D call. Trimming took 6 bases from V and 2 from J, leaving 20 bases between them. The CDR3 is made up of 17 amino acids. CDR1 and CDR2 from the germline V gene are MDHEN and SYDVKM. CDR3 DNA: TGTGCCAGCAGCTTTTGGCAGGAGCGGTCTGGCAATCAGCCCCAGCATTTT. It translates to CASSFWQERSGNQPQHF.

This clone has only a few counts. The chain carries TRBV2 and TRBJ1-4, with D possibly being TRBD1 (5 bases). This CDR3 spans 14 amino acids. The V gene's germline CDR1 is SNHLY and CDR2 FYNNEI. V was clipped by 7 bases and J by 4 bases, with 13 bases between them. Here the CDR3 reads CASIPGLDNEKLFF. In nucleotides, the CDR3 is TGTGCCAGCATTCCGGGACTAGATAATGAAAAACTGTTTTTT.

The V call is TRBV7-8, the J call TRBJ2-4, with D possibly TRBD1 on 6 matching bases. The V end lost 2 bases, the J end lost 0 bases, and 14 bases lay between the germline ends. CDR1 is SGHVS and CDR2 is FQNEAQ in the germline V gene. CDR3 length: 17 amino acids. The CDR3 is CASSLFPDRLAKNIQYF. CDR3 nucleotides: TGTGCCAGCAGCTTATTTCCCGACAGGTTAGCCAAAAACATTCAGTACTTC.

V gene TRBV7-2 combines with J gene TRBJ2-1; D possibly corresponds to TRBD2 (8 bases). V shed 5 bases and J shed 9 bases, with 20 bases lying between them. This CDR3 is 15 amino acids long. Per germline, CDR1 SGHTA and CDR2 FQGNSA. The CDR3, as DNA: TGTGCCAGCAGCCAAAGGACTAGCAGGGGGGGTGAGCAGTTCTTC. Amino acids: CASSQRTSRGGEQFF.

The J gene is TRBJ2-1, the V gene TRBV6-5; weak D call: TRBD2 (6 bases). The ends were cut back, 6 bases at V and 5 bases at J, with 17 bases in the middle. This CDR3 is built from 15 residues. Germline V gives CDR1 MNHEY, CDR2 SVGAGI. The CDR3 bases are TGTGCCAGCAGGGGGCGGGACGCAGGACACAATGAGCAGTTCTTC. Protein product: CASRGRDAGHNEQFF.

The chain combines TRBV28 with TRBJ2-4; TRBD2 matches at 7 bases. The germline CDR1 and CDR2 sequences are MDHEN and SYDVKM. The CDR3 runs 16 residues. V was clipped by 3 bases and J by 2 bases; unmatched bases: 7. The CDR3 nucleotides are TGTGCCAGCAGTTTGACCAGGGAGGGTTCCAAAAACATTCAGTACTTC. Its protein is CASSLTREGSKNIQYF.

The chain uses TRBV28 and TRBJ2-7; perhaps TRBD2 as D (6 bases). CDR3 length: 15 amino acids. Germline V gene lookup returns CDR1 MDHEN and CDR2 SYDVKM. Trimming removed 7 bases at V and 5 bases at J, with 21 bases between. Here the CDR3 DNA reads TGTGCCAGCACCCCTGGGCCGGGAGTCGTTGACGAGCAGTACTTC. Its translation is CASTPGPGVVDEQYF.

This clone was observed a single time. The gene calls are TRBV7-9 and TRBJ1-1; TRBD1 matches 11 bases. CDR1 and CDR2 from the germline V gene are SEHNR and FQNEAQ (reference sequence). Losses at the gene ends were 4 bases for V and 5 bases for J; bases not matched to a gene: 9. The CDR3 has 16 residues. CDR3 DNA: TGTGCCAGCAGCTCCCAATTCCGGGACAGGGGGACTGAAGCTTTCTTT. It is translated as CASSSQFRDRGTEAFF.

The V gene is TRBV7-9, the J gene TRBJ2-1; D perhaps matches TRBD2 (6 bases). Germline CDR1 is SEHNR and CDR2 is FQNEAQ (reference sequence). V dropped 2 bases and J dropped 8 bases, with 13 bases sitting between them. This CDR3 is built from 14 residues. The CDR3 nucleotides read TGTGCCAGCAGCTTAAGTCACGGGAGTGATGAGCAGTTCTTC. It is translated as CASSLSHGSDEQFF.

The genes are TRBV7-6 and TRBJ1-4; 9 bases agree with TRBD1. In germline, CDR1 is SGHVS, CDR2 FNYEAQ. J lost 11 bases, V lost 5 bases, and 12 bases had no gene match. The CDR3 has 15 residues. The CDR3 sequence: CASSPKDRGGEKLFF. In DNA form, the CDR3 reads TGTGCCAGCAGCCCAAAGGACAGGGGAGGGGAGAAACTGTTTTTT.

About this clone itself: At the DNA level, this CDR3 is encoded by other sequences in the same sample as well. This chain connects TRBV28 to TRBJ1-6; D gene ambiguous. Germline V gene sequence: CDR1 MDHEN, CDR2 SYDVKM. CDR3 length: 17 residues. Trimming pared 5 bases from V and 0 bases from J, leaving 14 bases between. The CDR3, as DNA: TGTGCCAGCAGTACCCCGGGGAGGTCCTCCTATAATTCACCCCTCCACTTT. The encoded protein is CASSTPGRSSYNSPLHF.

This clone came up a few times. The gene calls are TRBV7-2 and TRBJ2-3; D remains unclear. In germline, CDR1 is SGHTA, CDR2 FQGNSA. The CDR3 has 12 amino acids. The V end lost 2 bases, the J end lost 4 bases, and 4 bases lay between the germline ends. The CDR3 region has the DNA TGTGCCAGCAGCTTATCATCAGATACGCAGTATTTT. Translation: CASSLSSDTQYF.

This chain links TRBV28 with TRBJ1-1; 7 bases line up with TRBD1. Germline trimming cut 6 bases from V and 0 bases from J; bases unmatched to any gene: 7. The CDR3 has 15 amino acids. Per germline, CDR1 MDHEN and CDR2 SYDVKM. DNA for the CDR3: TGTGCCAGCAGGGTAGGGACAGCCCTGAACACTGAAGCTTTCTTT. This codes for CASRVGTALNTEAFF. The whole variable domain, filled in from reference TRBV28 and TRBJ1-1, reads DVKVTQSSRYLVKRTGEKVFLECVQDMDHENMFWYRQDPGLGLRLIYFSYDVKMKEKGDIPEGYSVSREKKERFSLILESASTNQTSMYLCASRVGTALNTEAFFGQGTRLTVV.

The CDR3 region has the DNA TGTGCCAGCAGCTTGGCCCCTTCGACAGGGACCTCCTACGAGCAGTACTTC. Translated, it gives CASSLAPSTGTSYEQYF. The genes are TRBV5-4 and TRBJ2-7; 7 nucleotides line up with TRBD1. This CDR3 comprises 17 residues. V lost 0 bases and J lost 0; bases outside the gene matches: 9. From germline, CDR1 is SGHNT and CDR2 YYREEE (reference sequence).

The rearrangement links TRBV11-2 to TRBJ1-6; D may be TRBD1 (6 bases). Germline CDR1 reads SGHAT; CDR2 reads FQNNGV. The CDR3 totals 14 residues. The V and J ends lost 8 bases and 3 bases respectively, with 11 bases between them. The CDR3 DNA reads TGTGCCAGCGAATCAGGGGTCTATAATTCACCCCTCCACTTT. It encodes CASESGVYNSPLHF.